The 32 T cell receptor beta chains below were found in one sample sequenced in a study of cytomegalovirus exposure and HLA in healthy donors. Clones were sequenced by immunoSEQ multiplex PCR, and TCRdb holds only the in-frame ones, with some missing. In the table there are tens of thousands of clones, about 97% of which are singletons. Sequenced sample: PBMCs. Receptors were obtained from a woman aged 18 to 35 in good health and CMV-seropositive.

In its sample, this clone was seen a few times. The rearrangement joins TRBV7-2 to TRBJ2-3; 11 bases map to TRBD2. Germline trimming cut 3 bases from V and 3 bases from J; bases unmatched to any gene: 8. Germline V gene data show CDR1 as SGHTA and CDR2 as FQGNSA. The CDR3 totals 17 residues. The CDR3 region has the DNA TGTGCCAGCAGCTTTGGTAGCGGGAGGGAGAAGACAGATACGCAGTATTTT. This sequence encodes CASSFGSGREKTDTQYF.

The J gene is TRBJ1-3, the V gene TRBV7-2; TRBD1 matches 8 bases. Unmatched junction bases numbered 10, after V lost 5 bases and J lost 10 bases. The germline V gene encodes CDR1 SGHTA and CDR2 FQGNSA. The CDR3 is 14 amino acids. The CDR3 region has the DNA TGTGCCAGCAGCGGACGGACAGGGAGAGGGACCATATATTTT. Translated: CASSGRTGRGTIYF.

The chain has TRBV30 and TRBJ2-3; a weak D match, TRBD1 (6 bases). Trimming shortened V by 7 bases and J by 5 bases, and 19 bases separated the two germline ends. The CDR3 spans 14 residues. Per germline, CDR1 GTSNPN and CDR2 SVGIG (reference sequence). The CDR3 DNA follows: TGTGCCTCTCGGACAGAGTGGGTTGGAGATACGCAGTATTTT. It specifies CASRTEWVGDTQYF. The entire variable domain, with the rest obtained from reference TRBV30 and TRBJ2-3, is as follows: SQTIHQWPATLVQPVGSPLSLECTVEGTSNPNLYWYRQAAGRGLQLLFYSVGIGQISSEVPQNLSASRPQDRQFILSSKKLLLSDSGFYLCASRTEWVGDTQYFGPGTRLTVL.

The V gene is TRBV2, the J gene TRBJ1-5; 8 nucleotides agree with TRBD1. CDR1 and CDR2 from the germline V gene are SNHLY and FYNNEI. V lost 7 bases, J lost 6 bases, and 8 bases stayed unmatched. The CDR3 consists of 14 residues. The CDR3 sequence: CASIKDRAGQPQHF. For the CDR3, the DNA is TGTGCCAGCATTAAGGACAGGGCGGGTCAGCCCCAGCATTTT.

The chain has TRBV28 and TRBJ1-1; unclear D gene. CDR3 length equals 14 residues. V was cut by 3 bases and J by 8 bases, with 16 bases left in between. The germline CDR1 and CDR2 sequences are MDHEN and SYDVKM. CDR3 loop: CASSFFGELVEAFF. The CDR3 DNA is TGTGCCAGCAGTTTTTTTGGAGAGTTGGTAGAAGCTTTCTTT.

The J gene is TRBJ1-1, the V gene TRBV2; 7 bases line up with TRBD1. Germline trimming cut 3 bases from V and 5 bases from J; bases unmatched to any gene: 6. The CDR3 length is 14 residues. Germline V gene sequence: CDR1 SNHLY, CDR2 FYNNEI. The CDR3 DNA is TGTGCCAGCAGTGAGGGGAACAGGGGTACTGAAGCTTTCTTT. Amino acids: CASSEGNRGTEAFF.

The V gene is TRBV7-9, the J gene TRBJ2-7; D is perhaps TRBD1 (5 bases). The V gene lost 5 bases and the J gene lost 3 bases, with 8 bases spanning the gap. The CDR3 contains 12 residues. Germline V lookup: CDR1 SEHNR, CDR2 FQNEAQ (reference sequence). In nucleotides, the CDR3 is TGTGCCAGCAGCCCGACAGACTACGAGCAGTACTTC. As protein: CASSPTDYEQYF.

The J gene is TRBJ1-5, the V gene TRBV27; D is possibly TRBD1 (6 bases). The ends were cut back, 5 bases at V and 0 bases at J, with 14 bases in the middle. The CDR3 is 16 residues long. In germline, CDR1 is MNHEY, CDR2 SMNVEV (reference sequence). In DNA form, the CDR3 reads TGTGCCAGCAGTCACCTGGACAGCATTAGCAATCAGCCCCAGCATTTT. The encoded protein is CASSHLDSISNQPQHF.

The rearrangement joins TRBV5-1 to TRBJ2-5; 8 bases align to TRBD1. V was clipped by 5 bases and J by 6 bases; unmatched bases: 6. Germline V gives CDR1 SGHRS, CDR2 YFSETQ. This CDR3 contains 13 residues. Written as DNA, the CDR3 is TGCGCCAGCAGTGGACAGGGTAGCAAGACCCAGTACTTC. Its protein is CASSGQGSKTQYF.

The rearrangement joins TRBV28 to TRBJ2-2, with TRBD1 identical over 10 bases. V was pared by 5 bases and J by 6 bases, with 6 bases of the junction left unmatched. The CDR3 is made up of 15 amino acids. Germline V gives CDR1 MDHEN, CDR2 SYDVKM. In nucleotides, the CDR3 is TGTGCCAGCAGTCGGACAGGGGGAAGGGCCGGGGAGCTGTTTTTT. Protein: CASSRTGGRAGELFF.

The gene calls are TRBV6-5 and TRBJ2-7, with 7 bases fitting TRBD1. CDR1 and CDR2 from the germline V gene are MNHEY and SVGAGI. The junction had 4 bases not matched to a gene; V was cut back by 2 bases and J by 6 bases. The CDR3 runs to 13 residues. The CDR3 DNA sequence: TGTGCCAGCAGTTACACCTACAGGGGCGAGCAGTACTTC. This translates into CASSYTYRGEQYF.

The rearrangement uses TRBV11-2 and TRBJ2-7; 8 bases align to TRBD2. In germline, CDR1 is SGHAT, CDR2 FQNNGV. CDR3 size: 13 residues. V lost 3 bases to trimming and J lost 6 bases; unmatched junction nucleotides: 4. The CDR3 bases are TGTGCCAGCAGCTTCCCTAGCGGGCGCGAGCAGTACTTC. Amino acids: CASSFPSGREQYF.

The rearrangement joins TRBV4-2 to TRBJ2-5, with 10 nucleotides matching TRBD2. V shed 1 base, J shed 5 bases, and the junction held 7 bases outside the gene matches. The CDR3 covers 16 residues. Looked up from germline, CDR1 is LGHNA and CDR2 is YNFKEQ. This CDR3 reads CASSQVASGSRETQYF. CDR3 coding DNA: TGTGCCAGCAGCCAAGTGGCTAGCGGGAGTCGGGAGACCCAGTACTTC.

The chain has TRBV2 and TRBJ1-1; 9 nucleotides agree with TRBD1. The junction had 10 bases not matched to a gene; V was cut back by 8 bases and J by 3 bases. The CDR3 sequence is 15 residues long. The germline gives CDR1 SNHLY, CDR2 FYNNEI. In DNA, the CDR3 is TGTGCCAGCTGCCACAGTAGGGACAGGGACACTGAAGCTTTCTTT. This translates into CASCHSRDRDTEAFF.

The V call is TRBV7-2, the J call TRBJ2-2, with 9 positions matching TRBD2. The CDR3 runs 17 residues. With V trimmed by 1 base and J by 6 bases, 9 bases remained unmatched. Germline V gene data show CDR1 as SGHTA and CDR2 as FQGNSA. The chain's CDR3 is CASSLVPPAGGSGELFF. CDR3 nucleotides: TGTGCCAGCAGCTTAGTTCCCCCAGCGGGAGGATCCGGGGAGCTGTTTTTT.

J is TRBJ2-1 and V is TRBV14; no firm D call. Germline loops: CDR1 SGHDN, CDR2 FVKESK. V was clipped by 1 base and J by 9 bases, with 10 bases between them. The CDR3 has 13 amino acids. CDR3 in DNA: TGTGCCAGCAGCCAAGTCCCCTATCTTGAGCAGTTCTTC. It specifies CASSQVPYLEQFF.

The genes are TRBV5-6 and TRBJ2-1; D not certain. Germline V lookup: CDR1 SGHDT, CDR2 YYEEEE. The CDR3 is 14 residues long. Trimming stripped 0 bases from V and 5 bases from J, with 9 bases between. CDR3 protein: CASSLVRQDNEQFF. The CDR3 nucleotides are TGTGCCAGCAGCTTGGTTCGGCAGGACAATGAGCAGTTCTTC.

The chain has TRBV2 and TRBJ2-2; D is perhaps TRBD2 (5 bases). V lost 6 bases to trimming and J lost 2 bases, with 13 bases between them. The CDR3 is made up of 15 amino acids. The germline V gene has CDR1 SNHLY and CDR2 FYNNEI. In DNA, the CDR3 is TGTGCCAGCAGAAGAGACCGGGGAAACACCGGGGAGCTGTTTTTT. Translation: CASRRDRGNTGELFF.

The chain joins TRBV11-1 to TRBJ2-7; the match to TRBD1 covers 7 bases. This CDR3 has 15 amino acids. The junction had 9 bases not matched to a gene; V was cut back by 3 bases and J by 4 bases. CDR1 SGHAT and CDR2 FQDESV come from the germline V gene (reference sequence). CDR3 in DNA: TGTGCCAGCAGCTTCGAGGGGGCGAAAGGGTACGAGCAGTACTTC. Translation gives CASSFEGAKGYEQYF. The full variable domain, rest sourced from reference TRBV11-1 and TRBJ2-7, is EAEVAQSPRYKITEKSQAVAFWCDPISGHATLYWYRQILGQGPELLVQFQDESVVDDSQLPKDRFSAERLKGVDSTLKIQPAELGDSAMYLCASSFEGAKGYEQYFGPGTRLTVT.

The V and J genes are TRBV4-1 and TRBJ1-1; the D is unclear. The V end lost 0 bases, the J end lost 0 bases, and 8 bases lay between the germline ends. This CDR3 has 15 amino acids. Germline-derived CDR1 and CDR2 are MGHRA and YSYEKL. DNA for the CDR3: TGCGCCAGCAGCCAAGAAGGACTCTTGAACACTGAAGCTTTCTTT. This codes for CASSQEGLLNTEAFF.

This chain's CDR3 is CASSDRGYHYGYTF. The CDR3 region has the DNA TGTGCCAGCAGTGATAGGGGGTATCACTATGGCTACACCTTC. The rearrangement links TRBV2 to TRBJ1-2; D might be TRBD1 (6 bases). Trimming pared 3 bases from V and 3 bases from J, leaving 11 bases between. CDR1 and CDR2 (germline): SNHLY, FYNNEI. This CDR3 region has 14 residues.

The rearrangement uses TRBV2 and TRBJ1-2, with 9 bases matching TRBD1. CDR3 length: 14 amino acids. The V segment lost 3 bases and the J segment 5 bases; nucleotides outside the gene matches: 4. The V gene's germline CDR1 is SNHLY and CDR2 FYNNEI. This chain's CDR3 is CASSDGDRVYGYTF. DNA for the CDR3: TGTGCCAGCAGTGACGGGGACAGGGTATATGGCTACACCTTC.

The chain has TRBV27 and TRBJ2-7, with 7 bases identical to TRBD1. With V trimmed by 6 bases and J by 0 bases, 11 bases remained unmatched. The germline gives CDR1 MNHEY, CDR2 SMNVEV (reference sequence). This CDR3 comprises 16 residues. CDR3 in amino acids: CASSPHRGKDSYEQYF. CDR3 DNA sequence: TGTGCCAGCAGCCCACACAGGGGAAAGGACTCCTACGAGCAGTACTTC.

The chain has TRBV28 and TRBJ2-7, with D maybe TRBD2 (6 bases). Trimming cost V 0 bases and J 1 base, with 10 bases left between them. This CDR3 is built from 15 residues. Germline-derived CDR1 and CDR2 are MDHEN and SYDVKM. CDR3 amino acids: CASSLWQEGSYEQYF. Here the CDR3 DNA reads TGTGCCAGCAGTTTATGGCAGGAGGGGTCCTACGAGCAGTACTTC.

CDR3 sequence reads: CASSRGGLAKNIQYF. The CDR3 coding sequence is TGTGCCAGCAGCCGCGGGGGATTAGCCAAAAACATTCAGTACTTC. This chain links TRBV6-5 with TRBJ2-4; 7 nucleotides match TRBD2. With V trimmed by 6 bases and J by 0 bases, 5 bases remained unmatched. The CDR3 has 15 amino acids. Germline lookup yields CDR1 MNHEY and CDR2 SVGAGI.

The chain carries TRBV5-3 and TRBJ1-4; no firm D call. TRBV5-3 falls under the ORF class, with uncertain function. CDR3 length equals 15 residues. V gave up 2 bases and J gave up 0 bases, with 8 bases separating them. CDR3 residues: CARSLQMTTNEKLFF. Here the CDR3 DNA reads TGTGCCAGAAGCTTACAGATGACAACTAATGAAAAACTGTTTTTT.

This sequence joins TRBV4-1 and TRBJ2-7; 8 bases line up with TRBD2. The germline V gene encodes CDR1 MGHRA and CDR2 YSYEKL. J was trimmed by 0 bases and V by 4 bases; bases with no gene match: 8. The length of the CDR3 is 16 residues. The CDR3 region is CASSLSLAGLSYEQYF. The CDR3 DNA reads as TGCGCCAGCAGCCTATCGTTAGCGGGACTCTCCTACGAGCAGTACTTC.

The chain is built from TRBV11-2 and TRBJ1-4; no definite D call. There are 15 residues in the CDR3. The ends were cut back, 0 bases at V and 8 bases at J, with 13 bases in the middle. Germline CDR1 SGHAT, CDR2 FQNNGV. The CDR3 sequence is CASSLDVRGREKLFF. The CDR3 DNA reads as TGTGCCAGCAGCTTAGATGTCCGGGGTCGAGAAAAACTGTTTTTT. Looking up the rest from reference TRBV11-2 and TRBJ1-4 gives the full variable domain: EAGVAQSPRYKIIEKRQSVAFWCNPISGHATLYWYQQILGQGPKLLIQFQNNGVVDDSQLPKDRFSAERLKGVDSTLKIQPAKLEDSAVYLCASSLDVRGREKLFFGSGTQLSVL.

This clone was recorded once. The rearrangement uses TRBV2 and TRBJ2-1; D is perhaps TRBD1 (6 bases). Trimming shortened V by 6 bases and J by 9 bases, and 9 bases separated the two germline ends. Looked up from germline, CDR1 is SNHLY and CDR2 is FYNNEI. The CDR3 extends over 11 amino acids. CDR3 amino acids: CASSPRGEQFF. The CDR3 nucleotides are TGTGCCAGCAGCCCCAGGGGTGAGCAGTTCTTC.

The chain links TRBV11-2 to TRBJ2-2; D is ambiguous. Germline V lookup: CDR1 SGHAT, CDR2 FQNNGV. This CDR3 spans 14 amino acids. V dropped 4 bases and J dropped 0 bases, with 6 bases sitting between them. CDR3 coding DNA: TGTGCCAGCAGCTCAGTCGCGAACACCGGGGAGCTGTTTTTT. Translated: CASSSVANTGELFF.

This chain links TRBV9 with TRBJ2-1, with D unclear. Trimming stripped 0 bases from V and 2 bases from J, with 9 bases between. From germline, CDR1 is SGDLS and CDR2 YYNGEE. The CDR3 is 15 amino acids. CDR3 loop: CASSVGAGAYNEQFF. CDR3 DNA: TGTGCCAGCAGCGTAGGTGCCGGTGCCTACAATGAGCAGTTCTTC.

The CDR3 coding sequence is TGTGCCAGTAGTATCTCCCCGAGGATGTATGGCTACACCTTC. Protein product: CASSISPRMYGYTF. The chain links TRBV19 to TRBJ1-2, with D unclear. Germline V lookup: CDR1 LNHDA, CDR2 SQIVND (reference sequence). Trimming cost V 3 bases and J 5 bases, with 13 bases left between them. The CDR3 loop spans 14 amino acids.